Shown below are 16 T cell receptor beta chains from a single sample sequenced in a study of CD8 T cells in Susac syndrome. Roughly 0.5 to 1 ug RNA was reverse transcribed with random hexamers. TCRdb called the immunoSEQ multiplex PCR reads again in MiXCR, with one record for every CDR3 protein. Among tens of thousands of distinct CDR3 sequences listed, 85% to 95% were seen once. The sequenced sample consisted of CD4+ T cells from PBMCs. These receptors were taken from a human donor with Susac syndrome.

V and J are TRBV24-1 and TRBJ1-5; D not certain. Germline assignment: CDR1 KGHDR and CDR2 SFDVKD. The V gene lost 3 bases and the J gene lost 0 bases, with 14 bases spanning the gap. This CDR3 has 17 amino acids. In DNA, the CDR3 is TGTGCCACCAGTGATAATGGCAGAGGGAATAGCAATCAGCCCCAGCATTTT. Translated, it gives CATSDNGRGNSNQPQHF.

The CDR3 DNA is TGTGCCAGCAAGGAGTATAGCAATCAGCCCCAGCATTTT. Its protein product is CASKEYSNQPQHF. V is TRBV2 and J is TRBJ1-5; D unresolved. The CDR3 covers 13 residues. V was cut by 7 bases and J by 0 bases, with 7 bases left in between. The germline V gene encodes CDR1 SNHLY and CDR2 FYNNEI.

The chain links TRBV5-4 to TRBJ2-5; 10 nucleotides align to TRBD2. Germline V CDR1 and CDR2: SGHNT, YYREEE (reference sequence). After removal of 4 bases from V and 5 bases from J, the junction contained 5 bases not matched to a gene. The length of the CDR3 is 14 residues. The CDR3 sequence: CASSRERGGETQYF. CDR3 DNA sequence: TGTGCCAGCAGCCGAGAGCGGGGGGGGGAGACCCAGTACTTC.

This sequence joins TRBV6-4 and TRBJ2-6; 9 bases line up with TRBD1. The germline V gene has CDR1 MRHNA and CDR2 SNTAGT. The CDR3 has 16 residues. With 8 bases clipped from V and 2 bases from J, the junction kept 7 bases outside the gene matches. The CDR3 DNA reads TGTGCCAGCCGAAGAACAGGGGGCCCTGGGGCCAACGTCCTGACTTTC. This codes for CASRRTGGPGANVLTF.

This clonotype was detected once. The CDR3 sequence: CASSADPPLHF. The CDR3 DNA reads as TGTGCCAGCAGCGCGGATCCACCCCTCCACTTT. The genes are TRBV5-6 and TRBJ1-6; D is ambiguous. The ends were cut back, 4 bases at V and 11 bases at J, with 7 bases in the middle. CDR3 length: 11 amino acids. Germline assignment: CDR1 SGHDT and CDR2 YYEEEE.

The rearrangement links TRBV5-6 to TRBJ2-7, with 10 bases matching TRBD1. V shed 4 bases, J shed 3 bases, and the junction held 4 bases outside the gene matches. CDR1 and CDR2 from the germline V gene are SGHDT and YYEEEE. This CDR3 is built from 14 residues. The CDR3: CASSPGQGLYEQYF. The CDR3 nucleotides read TGTGCCAGCAGCCCGGGACAGGGGCTCTACGAGCAGTACTTC.

This sequence joins TRBV9 and TRBJ1-6; possibly TRBD1 for D (6 bases). The CDR3 is made up of 16 amino acids. Germline-derived CDR1 and CDR2 are SGDLS and YYNGEE. With 3 bases removed from V and 3 bases from J, the gap between germline ends came to 13 bases. CDR3 DNA sequence: TGTGCCAGCAGCGGCCATATGGACAGCTATAATTCACCCCTCCACTTT. Its protein product is CASSGHMDSYNSPLHF.

J is TRBJ2-1 and V is TRBV5-6; the D gene could be TRBD1 or TRBD2 (5 bases each). Deletions cut 4 bases from V and 14 bases from J, with 16 bases between. This CDR3 comprises 12 residues. Looked up from germline, CDR1 is SGHDT and CDR2 is YYEEEE. The CDR3 bases are TGTGCCAGCAGCCGAGAGTGGGACGCGGAGTTCTTC. Its translation is CASSREWDAEFF. The full variable domain, its missing parts supplied by reference TRBV5-6 and TRBJ2-1, is DAGVTQSPTHLIKTRGQQVTLRCSPKSGHDTVSWYQQALGQGPQFIFQYYEEEERQRGNFPDRFSGHQFPNYSSELNVNALLLGDSALYLCASSREWDAEFFGPGTRLTVL.

The V gene is TRBV28, the J gene TRBJ1-5; D not resolved. V lost 4 bases and J 6 bases, leaving 19 bases between the germline ends. CDR1 MDHEN and CDR2 SYDVKM come from the germline V gene. The length of the CDR3 is 16 residues. For the CDR3, the DNA is TGTGCCAGCAGTTCCCTTGGAGGCGTTTGGGGTCAGCCCCAGCATTTT. It is translated as CASSSLGGVWGQPQHF.

The table lists this clonotype with a count of one. The V call is TRBV11-2, the J call TRBJ2-7; D perhaps matches TRBD2 (5 bases). There are 11 residues in the CDR3. Germline-derived CDR1 and CDR2 are SGHAT and FQNNGV. The CDR3 here is CASSAMGANQV. Here the CDR3 DNA reads TGTGCCAGCAGCGCGATGGGAGCAAATCAGGTC.

The genes are TRBV30 and TRBJ2-4, with TRBD1 matching 8 bases. Losses at the gene ends were 4 bases for V and 6 bases for J; bases not matched to a gene: 5. Germline V gene lookup returns CDR1 GTSNPN and CDR2 SVGIG (reference sequence). CDR3 length equals 13 residues. CDR3 in amino acids: CAWTWGTGNIQYF. For the CDR3, the DNA is TGTGCCTGGACCTGGGGGACAGGAAACATTCAGTACTTC.

On this clonotype itself: Mismatch with germline at one junction end may stem from a read error. V usage is TRBV29-1 and J usage is TRBJ2-7; D not resolved. Germline CDR1 reads SQVTM; CDR2 reads ANQGSEA. The CDR3 is 8 residues long. The CDR3 DNA reads as TGCAGCGTTGAACAAGGGTATTTC. It translates to CSVEQGYF.

The chain has TRBV27 and TRBJ2-3, with D tentatively TRBD1 or TRBD2 (5 bases each). Trimming removed 3 bases at V and 1 base at J, with 11 bases between. This CDR3 contains 15 residues. The V gene's germline CDR1 is MNHEY and CDR2 SMNVEV (reference sequence). The CDR3 DNA is TGTGCCAGCAGTTTTGGTCAGGGACGCACAGATACGCAGTATTTT. This sequence encodes CASSFGQGRTDTQYF.

This chain joins TRBV5-1 and TRBJ2-3, with TRBD2 matching over 8 bases. This CDR3 contains 15 residues. V trimming: 2 bases; J trimming: 3 bases; junction bases outside the gene matches: 5. The germline V gene has CDR1 SGHRS and CDR2 YFSETQ. The CDR3 sequence is CASSFTGGQTDTQYF. CDR3 DNA: TGCGCCAGCAGCTTTACGGGGGGGCAAACAGATACGCAGTATTTT.

The V and J genes are TRBV12-3 or TRBV12-4 and TRBJ1-1; D uncertain. The CDR3 has 13 residues. V lost 3 bases and J 3 bases, leaving 8 bases between the germline ends. In DNA, the CDR3 is TGTGCCAGCAGTTTTGGAGGTGACACTGAAGCTTTCTTT. As protein: CASSFGGDTEAFF.

The rearrangement joins TRBV27 to TRBJ2-7, with a possible D match to TRBD2 (6 bases). The ends were cut back, 6 bases at V and 4 bases at J, with 10 bases in the middle. CDR3 size: 12 residues. The germline gives CDR1 MNHEY, CDR2 SMNVEV (reference sequence). The CDR3 DNA is TGTGCCAGCAGAGGTGGGGGGTACGAGCAGTACTTC. Protein: CASRGGGYEQYF.